Presented here are 17 T cell receptor beta chains from one specimen sequenced in a study of blood T cell repertoires in COVID-19. Generated by immunoSEQ multiplex PCR, the TCRdb table keeps only in-frame clones and is missing some. The profile shows 200,000 to 300,000 clones, 84% of them singletons. Input material: peripheral blood. These TCRs come from a human donor in a cohort sampled during active COVID-19.

The chain joins TRBV19 to TRBJ2-6; 12 bases map to TRBD1. This CDR3 has 18 residues. CDR1 and CDR2 from the germline V gene are LNHDA and SQIVND (reference sequence). V gave up 6 bases and J gave up 1 base; unmatched junction bases: 7. CDR3 DNA: TGTGCCAGTAGCCCCGGGGACAGGGGGCGTTCTGGGGCCAACGTCCTGACTTTC. Its protein is CASSPGDRGRSGANVLTF.

The chain employs TRBV7-9 and TRBJ1-1, with 10 bases fitting TRBD1. V lost 6 bases, J lost 1 base, and 5 bases stayed unmatched. This CDR3 is 15 amino acids long. CDR1 and CDR2 (germline): SEHNR, FQNEAQ (reference sequence). The CDR3 here is CASSQGQGGNTEAFF. The DNA for the CDR3 is TGTGCCAGCAGTCAAGGACAGGGGGGGAACACTGAAGCTTTCTTT.

The V gene is TRBV9, the J gene TRBJ2-2, with D possibly being TRBD2 (6 bases). This CDR3 has 18 residues. Germline loops: CDR1 SGDLS, CDR2 YYNGEE. Deletions cut 3 bases from V and 4 bases from J, with 22 bases between. CDR3: CASSGFRRGISGTGELFF. The DNA for the CDR3 is TGTGCCAGCAGCGGTTTCCGGAGGGGAATATCGGGCACCGGGGAGCTGTTTTTT.

CDR3 DNA: TGTGCCAGCAGCTCAATAGCGGGAGGGGGGAGAGATACGCAGTATTTT. Translation: CASSSIAGGGRDTQYF. The chain joins TRBV7-3 to TRBJ2-3; 11 bases fit TRBD2. CDR3 length: 16 residues. V shed 4 bases, J shed 5 bases, and the junction held 8 bases outside the gene matches. Germline CDR1 is SGHTA and CDR2 is FQGTGA.

This chain uses TRBV7-9 with TRBJ2-2; 9 bases match TRBD2. J lost 3 bases, V lost 8 bases, and 4 bases had no gene match. Per germline, CDR1 SEHNR and CDR2 FQNEAQ (reference sequence). The CDR3 contains 14 residues. The CDR3 is CASGLAGYTGELFF. CDR3 sequence (DNA): TGTGCCAGCGGGCTAGCGGGATACACCGGGGAGCTGTTTTTT.

The chain joins TRBV29-1 to TRBJ2-1; D remains unclear. CDR3 length equals 16 residues. Between the trimmed V and J ends, which lost 2 bases and 4 bases, there was a span of 18 bases. Germline assignment: CDR1 SQVTM and CDR2 ANQGSEA. The CDR3 sequence: CSVESRETLKYNEQFF. The CDR3 DNA reads TGCAGCGTTGAATCGCGTGAGACTTTGAAGTACAATGAGCAGTTCTTC.

CDR3 amino acids: CASSLWGGDRGETQYF. The CDR3 nucleotides read TGTGCCAGCAGTTTATGGGGAGGGGACAGGGGAGAGACCCAGTACTTC. The chain carries TRBV28 and TRBJ2-5, with 10 bases matching TRBD1. This CDR3 contains 16 residues. Trimming cost V 0 bases and J 4 bases; bases outside gene matches: 5. Germline V gene data show CDR1 as MDHEN and CDR2 as SYDVKM.

This clone was recorded a few times. The V gene is TRBV29-1, the J gene TRBJ1-2, with D possibly matching TRBD1 (6 bases). The germline gives CDR1 SQVTM, CDR2 ANQGSEA. This CDR3 spans 14 amino acids. V was pared by 0 bases and J by 4 bases, with 12 bases between. The CDR3 DNA reads TGCAGCGTTGAAGATGGGGACACTGCCTATGGCTACACCTTC. Its protein product is CSVEDGDTAYGYTF.

This chain uses TRBV28 with TRBJ2-7; perhaps TRBD1 as D (5 bases). V lost 8 bases to trimming and J lost 11 bases, with 10 bases between them. CDR3 length: 9 amino acids. From germline, CDR1 is MDHEN and CDR2 SYDVKM. The chain's CDR3 is CASETVKYF. The CDR3 DNA is TGTGCCAGCGAGACAGTAAAGTACTTC.

This sequence joins TRBV4-2 and TRBJ2-7, with TRBD1 identical over 7 bases. CDR3 size: 14 residues. Germline CDR1 and CDR2: LGHNA and YNFKEQ. Trimming cost V 4 bases and J 2 bases; bases outside gene matches: 5. This CDR3 reads CASSRAGTAYEQYF. CDR3 coding DNA: TGTGCCAGCAGCCGCGCCGGGACAGCCTACGAGCAGTACTTC.

The V gene is TRBV27, the J gene TRBJ2-7, with 10 bases identical to TRBD2. Germline values: CDR1 MNHEY, CDR2 SMNVEV (reference sequence). V was clipped by 7 bases and J by 5 bases; unmatched bases: 14. The CDR3 totals 16 residues. CDR3 coding DNA: TGTGCCAGCAATTCTCCGACTAGCGGGTCCCCACACGAGCAGTACTTC. Its protein is CASNSPTSGSPHEQYF.

The chain joins TRBV6-5 to TRBJ1-2; TRBD1 is a possible D gene (6 bases). V lost 2 bases and J 3 bases, leaving 10 bases between the germline ends. The CDR3 extends over 14 amino acids. Germline CDR1 MNHEY, CDR2 SVGAGI. The CDR3 region is CASSYDYRDYGYTF. CDR3 bases: TGTGCCAGCAGTTACGATTACAGGGACTATGGCTACACCTTC.

This rearrangement joins TRBV18 to TRBJ1-5; tentative D call: TRBD1 (6 bases). Trimming shortened V by 0 bases and J by 4 bases, and 13 bases separated the two germline ends. CDR1 is KGHSH and CDR2 is LQKENI in the germline V gene. The length of the CDR3 is 16 residues. CDR3 sequence reads: CASSPPTGHRNQPQHF. The CDR3 coding sequence is TGTGCCAGCTCACCACCGACAGGACATAGGAATCAGCCCCAGCATTTT.

The gene calls are TRBV5-1 and TRBJ2-3, with 9 bases lining up with TRBD1. V gave up 5 bases and J gave up 2 bases; unmatched junction bases: 9. The CDR3 sequence is 16 residues long. Germline V gene data show CDR1 as SGHRS and CDR2 as YFSETQ. The CDR3 reads CASSYAGTGNTDTQYF. The DNA for the CDR3 is TGCGCCAGCAGTTACGCCGGGACAGGGAACACAGATACGCAGTATTTT.

The gene calls are TRBV19 and TRBJ1-3; no clear D gene. Trimming cost V 3 bases and J 0 bases, with 15 bases left between them. The CDR3 sequence is 17 residues long. From germline, CDR1 is LNHDA and CDR2 SQIVND (reference sequence). CDR3 sequence: CASSIFSSRSSGNTIYF. The CDR3 DNA is TGTGCCAGTAGTATTTTCTCCAGTAGGAGCTCTGGAAACACCATATATTTT. Looking up the rest from reference TRBV19 and TRBJ1-3 gives the full variable domain: DGGITQSPKYLFRKEGQNVTLSCEQNLNHDAMYWYRQDPGQGLRLIYYSQIVNDFQKGDIAEGYSVSREKKESFPLTVTSAQKNPTAFYLCASSIFSSRSSGNTIYFGEGSWLTVV.

The rearrangement links TRBV5-6 to TRBJ2-3, with D unresolved. This CDR3 spans 14 amino acids. Deletions cut 2 bases from V and 1 base from J, with 8 bases between. Germline assignment: CDR1 SGHDT and CDR2 YYEEEE. CDR3 loop: CASSFIRGTDTQYF. The CDR3, as DNA: TGTGCCAGCAGCTTCATTAGAGGCACAGATACGCAGTATTTT.

The J gene is TRBJ1-4, the V gene TRBV6-5; D is ambiguous. V dropped 6 bases and J dropped 4 bases, with 15 bases sitting between them. CDR3 length: 15 amino acids. Germline V gives CDR1 MNHEY, CDR2 SVGAGI. CDR3 bases: TGTGCCAGCAGAGCCCTGCTGGAGGTTAATGAAAAACTGTTTTTT. This codes for CASRALLEVNEKLFF.